This T cell receptor beta chain was documented in a study of blood T cell repertoires in COVID-19. Sequencing used immunoSEQ multiplex PCR; TCRdb keeps in-frame clones, though not all of them. The sample yields about 120,000 clones, around four fifths seen once. The V gene end was trimmed by 0 bases and the J gene end by 7 bases; junction bases not matched to a gene: 5. This CDR3 is 14 amino acids long. Germline CDR1 and CDR2: LGHNA and YNFKEQ. Sequencing input: peripheral blood. This sequence was found in a man between 60 and 75 years old with active or convalescent COVID-19. The chain recombines TRBV4-2 with TRBJ1-2, with 7 bases aligning to TRBD1. The CDR3: CASSQDRQGGGYTF. Written as DNA, the CDR3 is TGTGCCAGCAGCCAAGATCGACAGGGCGGTGGCTACACCTTC.